This T cell receptor (beta chain) was captured by sequencing in a study of CD8 T cells in ankylosing spondylitis. This clonotype was counted a few times. The germline V and J ends were trimmed by 1 base and 3 bases, with 12 bases remaining between them. The CDR3 runs to 15 residues. The authors made TCR beta libraries by quantitative 5'-RACE with molecular barcodes. Each CDR3 protein is one row after TCRdb ran MiXCR on the 5' RACE reads. The sample holds over 150,000 distinct CDR3 sequences, over 10% seen once. The receptor was derived from a male donor with ankylosing spondylitis or in good health (not recorded which). Sequences were obtained from blood, either unsorted or a sorted T cell fraction (not recorded which). The rearrangement links TRBV12-3 or TRBV12-4 to TRBJ1-2, with D possibly TRBD1 on 6 matching bases. DNA of the CDR3: TGTGCCAGCAGTTTAGGGACAGCGCTTTACTATGGCTACACCTTC. Translation: CASSLGTALYYGYTF.